What follows is one TCR beta chain and its context. In the source study's methods: Amplification with reference gene primers provided the estimates of nucleated cell counts. The table came from immunoSEQ multiplex PCR; TCRdb's copy has only in-frame clones and leaves some out. V and J calls and clone size follow that table, whereas D and trimming were derived from the DNA. Of a few hundred thousand clones detected, about 88% appear once; the ten largest clones hold 10% to 12%. The germline gives CDR1 WNHNN, CDR2 SYGVQD (reference sequence). The CDR3 is made up of 13 amino acids. V dropped 4 bases and J dropped 8 bases, with 14 bases sitting between them. This sample was included in a study of blood T cell repertoires in COVID-19. One Seattle source followed patients from active infection through their disease course.

This sequence joins TRBV10-1 and TRBJ1-2; D is ambiguous. The sequence derives from a woman in her thirties with COVID-19, enrolled during active disease. What was sequenced was peripheral blood. The CDR3 coding sequence is TGCGCCAGCAGTGGCCGGCCGGAGGCCGGCTACACCTTC. This gives the protein CASSGRPEAGYTF.